A single count supports the clone carrying this T cell receptor beta chain. What it binds is not known. A much larger clone lies a single base off, so this may be a read error. This CDR3 is 13 amino acids long. Per the germline V gene, CDR1 is LNHNV and CDR2 is YYDKDF (reference sequence). A single record per CDR3 protein comes from TCRdb applying MiXCR to the 5' RACE reads. The sample yields some 30,000 distinct CDR3 sequences, 20% to 30% seen once. Notes on the study in general: The TCR gene usage of tumor memory CD4+ T cells clustered together with blood and lymph node memory CD4+ cells and with lymph node naive CD4+ cells.

Purified naive CD4+ T cells were depleted of CD25+ Tregs. J is TRBJ1-1 and V is TRBV15; possible D gene TRBD1, 6 bases. The receptor was isolated from a female donor with breast cancer. Sequencing was done on a sample of naive CD4+ T cells sorted from a lymph node. Subset noted: naive CD4+ T cells, CD4+CD45RA+CD25-. CDR3 residues: CVTSRGGQLEAFF. In nucleotides, the CDR3 is TGTGTCACCAGCAGGGGCGGACAGCTTGAAGCTTTCTTT.